This T cell receptor (beta chain) was obtained from a study of cytomegalovirus exposure and HLA in healthy donors. Overall study results and limits: A link between a missense DCLRE1C variant and TCR beta V- and J-gene trimming emerged from a later analysis. An observed cluster of highly shared sequence variants was recorded as a likely sequencing artifact.

Germline V gene lookup returns CDR1 MNHEY and CDR2 SMNVEV (reference sequence). V was pared by 3 bases and J by 4 bases, with 7 bases between. The CDR3 is 13 amino acids. PCR primers comprised 60 Vbeta and 13 Jbeta primers. Sequencing used immunoSEQ multiplex PCR; TCRdb keeps in-frame clones, though not all of them. The top ten clones hold about 4.8% of a sample with about 190,000 clones, roughly 75% of them seen once. As for this clone: Its antigen remains unidentified.

Sequenced sample: PBMCs. The rearrangement joins TRBV27 to TRBJ1-5; D is unresolved. This clonotype was obtained from a man aged 25 to 40 in good health and CMV-seropositive. CDR3 DNA sequence: TGTGCCAGCAGTTTTTACGGGAATCAGCCCCAGCATTTT. It codes for CASSFYGNQPQHF.